A single sample gave rise to the 22 T cell receptor beta chains below, sequenced in a study of shared clonotypes between healthy human individuals. Profiled with immunoSEQ multiplex PCR; TCRdb holds only in-frame clones, not every one. The data contain 1,500,000 or so clones, approximately 98.5% of them singletons. What was sequenced was naive CD4+ T cells sorted from blood. Subset: CD45RA+ positively selected. The source is a man aged 30-40 years in good health.

The chain links TRBV6-1 to TRBJ2-1; D call uncertain. The V end was cut by 5 bases, the J end by 2 bases, with 13 bases between. The CDR3 runs 15 residues. Germline V CDR1 and CDR2: MNHNS, SASEGT. The CDR3 region is CASSWDLTPYNEQFF. CDR3 coding DNA: TGTGCCAGCAGTTGGGATCTGACCCCCTACAATGAGCAGTTCTTC.

The chain combines TRBV5-4 with TRBJ2-7; TRBD1 aligns across 12 bases. Germline trimming cut 1 base from V and 7 bases from J; bases unmatched to any gene: 9. This CDR3 spans 16 amino acids. Germline CDR1 reads SGHNT; CDR2 reads YYREEE (reference sequence). The CDR3 DNA reads TGTGCCAGCAGCTTGATGAGCCGGGACAGGGGGCGGGAGCAGTACTTC. It translates to CASSLMSRDRGREQYF.

This rearrangement joins TRBV11-1 to TRBJ2-1; D perhaps matches TRBD2 (6 bases). The CDR3 is 16 residues long. Per germline, CDR1 SGHAT and CDR2 FQDESV (reference sequence). Trimming shortened V by 1 base and J by 1 base, and 11 bases separated the two germline ends. CDR3 sequence: CASSLDWAGSYNEQFF. The CDR3 coding sequence is TGTGCCAGCAGCTTAGATTGGGCGGGATCCTACAATGAGCAGTTCTTC.

This chain uses TRBV5-1 with TRBJ1-1, with D possibly matching TRBD1 (5 bases). The V and J ends lost 1 base and 1 base respectively, with 14 bases between them. CDR3 length: 16 amino acids. CDR1 and CDR2 from the germline V gene are SGHRS and YFSETQ. This CDR3 reads CASSLSGPGRNTEAFF. DNA for the CDR3: TGCGCCAGCAGCTTGTCCGGTCCGGGGCGGAACACTGAAGCTTTCTTT.

The chain carries TRBV5-1 and TRBJ1-1; TRBD1 is a possible D gene (6 bases). The germline CDR1 and CDR2 sequences are SGHRS and YFSETQ. The germline V and J ends were trimmed by 4 bases and 3 bases, with 13 bases remaining between them. CDR3 length: 14 residues. The CDR3 loop reads CASSPKQGYTEAFF. CDR3 nucleotide sequence: TGCGCCAGCAGCCCGAAACAGGGCTACACTGAAGCTTTCTTT.

The chain uses TRBV11-2 and TRBJ1-4, with 7 bases fitting TRBD1. This CDR3 is 17 amino acids long. V shed 6 bases, J shed 8 bases, and the junction held 18 bases outside the gene matches. Germline-derived CDR1 and CDR2 are SGHAT and FQNNGV. The CDR3 nucleotides read TGTGCCAGCAGTCGAAGCTCCTGGGCAGGGGGTTGGGAAAAACTGTTTTTT. This encodes CASSRSSWAGGWEKLFF.

This sequence joins TRBV29-1 and TRBJ1-3; the D gene is possibly TRBD1 (5 bases). V shed 7 bases and J shed 1 base, with 11 bases lying between them. The CDR3 is made up of 13 amino acids. Germline CDR1 SQVTM, CDR2 ANQGSEA. CDR3 in amino acids: CSGTGGSGNTIYF. In nucleotides, the CDR3 is TGCAGCGGAACGGGGGGTTCTGGAAACACCATATATTTT.

The chain uses TRBV7-9 and TRBJ2-5, with 9 positions matching TRBD2. Germline CDR1 is SEHNR and CDR2 is FQNEAQ (reference sequence). V trimming: 6 bases; J trimming: 4 bases; junction bases outside the gene matches: 9. The CDR3 has 15 residues. CDR3 bases: TGTGCCAGCAGTAACCAAGCGGGGGGAGGAGAGACCCAGTACTTC. Encoded protein: CASSNQAGGGETQYF.

The J gene is TRBJ2-7, the V gene TRBV30; a possible D gene is TRBD2 (6 bases). Germline CDR1 reads GTSNPN; CDR2 reads SVGIG (reference sequence). Trimming took 3 bases from V and 0 from J, leaving 9 bases between them. This CDR3 is 13 amino acids long. Here the CDR3 reads CAWRGGVSYEQYF. Written as DNA, the CDR3 is TGTGCCTGGAGGGGGGGAGTCTCCTACGAGCAGTACTTC.

This clone was recorded once. V is TRBV9 and J is TRBJ1-2, with D possibly matching TRBD1 (5 bases). V gave up 4 bases and J gave up 4 bases, with 23 bases separating them. CDR3 length: 17 residues. Germline CDR1 SGDLS, CDR2 YYNGEE. The chain's CDR3 is CASSFGPGITGLYGYTF. CDR3 DNA sequence: TGTGCCAGCAGCTTCGGACCAGGGATTACGGGTCTCTATGGCTACACCTTC.

The rearrangement uses TRBV5-6 and TRBJ2-7, with no clear D. The CDR3 spans 15 residues. Germline assignment: CDR1 SGHDT and CDR2 YYEEEE. Trimming left V 2 bases short and J 0 bases short, with 12 bases between. The CDR3 DNA follows: TGTGCCAGCAGCTTTTGGGGATCAGACTCCTACGAGCAGTACTTC. Residues: CASSFWGSDSYEQYF.

The CDR3: CASSPGVRAGDTQYF. The CDR3 DNA is TGTGCCAGCAGCCCCGGGGTGAGGGCAGGAGATACGCAGTATTTT. The rearrangement links TRBV5-4 to TRBJ2-3; maybe TRBD2 (5 bases). The CDR3 totals 15 residues. CDR1 and CDR2 from the germline V gene are SGHNT and YYREEE (reference sequence). Between the trimmed V and J ends, which lost 4 bases and 5 bases, there was a span of 17 bases.

This rearrangement joins TRBV19 to TRBJ2-1, with 9 bases that match TRBD2. Trimming removed 6 bases from V and 4 bases from J; junction bases left unmatched: 4. The CDR3 totals 14 residues. Germline assignment: CDR1 LNHDA and CDR2 SQIVND (reference sequence). DNA for the CDR3: TGTGCCAGTAGGGGCGGGAGGGCTTACAATGAGCAGTTCTTC. It encodes CASRGGRAYNEQFF.

The chain carries TRBV25-1 and TRBJ2-1, with D perhaps matching TRBD1 (6 bases). This CDR3 has 15 amino acids. Germline CDR1 MGHDK, CDR2 SYGVNS. Trimming pared 5 bases from V and 7 bases from J, leaving 18 bases between. CDR3 loop: CASSSAGVRWNEQFF. The CDR3 DNA follows: TGTGCCAGCAGTTCCGCAGGGGTTCGTTGGAATGAGCAGTTCTTC.

J is TRBJ2-7 and V is TRBV5-5, with D perhaps TRBD1 (6 bases). The CDR3 sequence is 14 residues long. Trimming left V 5 bases short and J 2 bases short, with 14 bases between. CDR1 SGHKS and CDR2 YYEKEE come from the germline V gene (reference sequence). CDR3 amino acids: CASSLGGTTYEQYF. The CDR3 region has the DNA TGTGCCAGCAGTCTGGGTGGGACAACCTACGAGCAGTACTTC.

This rearrangement joins TRBV5-5 to TRBJ1-2; possibly TRBD1 for D (6 bases). Trimming removed 1 base from V and 5 bases from J, with 15 bases in between. The CDR3 length is 15 residues. CDR1 is SGHKS and CDR2 is YYEKEE in the germline V gene (reference sequence). The CDR3 DNA follows: TGTGCCAGCAGCTTGCCCCCAGGGGACCCTTATGGCTACACCTTC. Translating gives CASSLPPGDPYGYTF.

Turning to this clone: Other DNA sequences in this sample translate to the same CDR3. The gene calls are TRBV28 and TRBJ2-7, with D perhaps assigned TRBD1 or TRBD2 (5 bases each). V was clipped by 6 bases and J by 0 bases, with 9 bases between them. In germline, CDR1 is MDHEN, CDR2 SYDVKM. The CDR3 is 13 amino acids. CDR3 sequence: CASRPGSSYEQYF. The CDR3 DNA sequence: TGTGCCAGCAGACCAGGGAGCTCCTACGAGCAGTACTTC.

The V and J genes are TRBV18 and TRBJ1-4; TRBD1 matches at 10 bases. The V segment lost 5 bases and the J segment 8 bases; nucleotides outside the gene matches: 14. Germline CDR1 is KGHSH and CDR2 is LQKENI. This CDR3 spans 17 amino acids. The CDR3 loop reads CASSIIGTGVTEEKLFF. CDR3 nucleotide sequence: TGTGCCAGCTCAATAATCGGGACAGGGGTCACGGAGGAAAAACTGTTTTTT. Drawing the rest from reference TRBV18 and TRBJ1-4, the complete variable domain is NAGVMQNPRHLVRRRGQEARLRCSPMKGHSHVYWYRQLPEEGLKFMVYLQKENIIDESGMPKERFSAEFPKEGPSILRIQQVVRGDSAAYFCASSIIGTGVTEEKLFFGSGTQLSVL.

This sequence joins TRBV6-6 and TRBJ2-7, with TRBD1 identical over 9 bases. Germline loops: CDR1 MNHNY, CDR2 SVGAGI (reference sequence). CDR3 length: 14 amino acids. V was clipped by 4 bases and J by 4 bases; unmatched bases: 5. The CDR3 nucleotides are TGTGCCAGCAGTTGGGACAGGGCTAGATACGAGCAGTACTTC. Translated, it gives CASSWDRARYEQYF.

This chain joins TRBV19 and TRBJ2-7; tentative D call: TRBD2 (6 bases). With 3 bases removed from V and 2 bases from J, the gap between germline ends came to 11 bases. The CDR3 is 14 amino acids. Germline V gives CDR1 LNHDA, CDR2 SQIVND (reference sequence). Written as DNA, the CDR3 is TGTGCCAGTAGTATGTTCGGACTAACCTACGAGCAGTACTTC. Protein: CASSMFGLTYEQYF.

The genes are TRBV18 and TRBJ2-5, with TRBD1 matching 9 bases. The CDR3 is made up of 12 amino acids. The germline gives CDR1 KGHSH, CDR2 LQKENI. J was trimmed by 12 bases and V by 5 bases; bases with no gene match: 7. In DNA, the CDR3 is TGTGCCAGCTCATACTCCCGGGACAGGGAGTACTTC. The encoded protein is CASSYSRDREYF.

The chain carries TRBV5-8 and TRBJ2-4; 9 nucleotides agree with TRBD1. There are 18 residues in the CDR3. The V gene end was trimmed by 4 bases and the J gene end by 0 bases; junction bases not matched to a gene: 11. In germline, CDR1 is SGHTS, CDR2 YDEGEE. CDR3 loop: CASSPGTGLTEAKNIQYF. CDR3 coding DNA: TGTGCCAGCAGCCCCGGGACAGGGTTAACTGAAGCCAAAAACATTCAGTACTTC.